This T cell receptor beta chain was identified during a study of T cell responses to AZD1222 COVID-19 vaccine. The study, taken as a whole, reports: An increase in Spike-specific TCR breadth and depth was observed after two AZD1222 doses.

Sequencing used immunoSEQ multiplex PCR; TCRdb keeps in-frame clones, though not all of them. The data hold about 54,000 clones, with roughly 90% observed a single time. Germline assignment: CDR1 GTSNPN and CDR2 SVGIG (reference sequence). Between the trimmed V and J ends, which lost 4 bases and 4 bases, there was a span of 12 bases. The CDR3 is 13 amino acids. As to this clone: Its antigen is not known.

This material consisted of peripheral blood, taken on day 0 of AZD1222 vaccination. V and J are TRBV30 and TRBJ2-3; D remains ambiguous. This TCR derives from an adult in good health. The CDR3 DNA is TGTGCCTGGACACCGAGGAGCCCAGATACGCAGTATTTT. This translates into CAWTPRSPDTQYF.